The T cell receptor beta chain under discussion was sequenced for a study of cytomegalovirus exposure and HLA in healthy donors. Germline loops: CDR1 LGHNA, CDR2 YSLEER. This CDR3 comprises 15 residues. V dropped 1 base and J dropped 2 bases, with 11 bases sitting between them. The PCR contained 60 Vbeta and 13 Jbeta primers. The data were produced by immunoSEQ multiplex PCR, yet TCRdb's version contains in-frame clones alone and is incomplete. The sample shows over 85,000 clones, around 78% of them seen only once. The receptor was isolated from a man aged 35 to 55 in good health and CMV-seronegative. Sequenced input: PBMCs. The chain links TRBV4-3 to TRBJ1-1; no reliable D call. The CDR3 DNA is TGCGCCAGCAGCCAAGGTAGGAGGGCCAACACTGAAGCTTTCTTT. This gives the protein CASSQGRRANTEAFF.